The source of this T cell receptor beta chain is a study of PD-1 blockade in mismatch repair-deficient tumors. Study-wide context: All were previously treated, progressing patients with about 12 mismatch repair-deficient cancer types.

Every patient had mismatch repair deficiency by PCR or immunohistochemistry. A few pembrolizumab responders had their TCRs sequenced. Trimming took 1 base from V and 7 from J; bases not matched to a gene: 9. The CDR3 has 16 amino acids. The germline gives CDR1 LNHNV, CDR2 YYDKDF (reference sequence). Method: immunoSEQ multiplex PCR; TCRdb's copy keeps in-frame clones and lacks some. Among more than 90,000 clones listed, about 80% were seen once. The study's findings and limits: Tumor-resident clones, often absent from pretreatment blood, expanded after pembrolizumab and then contracted.

About this clone itself: Its specificity is unknown.

Sequencing used peripheral blood, obtained approximately 14 months after starting pembrolizumab. The genes are TRBV15 and TRBJ2-7; 11 nucleotides align to TRBD2. This sequence was found in an adult with mismatch repair-deficient cancer. For the CDR3, the DNA is TGTGCCACCAGCAGAGGGGAACTAGCGGGAGCGGAAGAGCAGTACTTC. It codes for CATSRGELAGAEEQYF.